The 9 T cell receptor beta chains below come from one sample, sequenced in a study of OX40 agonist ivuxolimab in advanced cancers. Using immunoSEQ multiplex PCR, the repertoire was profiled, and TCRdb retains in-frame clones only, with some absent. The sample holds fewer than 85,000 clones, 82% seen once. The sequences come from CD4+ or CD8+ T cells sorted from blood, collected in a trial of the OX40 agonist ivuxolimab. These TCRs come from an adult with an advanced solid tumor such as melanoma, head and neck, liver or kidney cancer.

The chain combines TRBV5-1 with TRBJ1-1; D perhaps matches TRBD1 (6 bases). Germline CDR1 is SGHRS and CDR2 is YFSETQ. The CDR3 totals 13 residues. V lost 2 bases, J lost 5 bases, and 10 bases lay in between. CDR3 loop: CASSFTGRTEAFF. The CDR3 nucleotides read TGCGCCAGCAGCTTTACAGGGAGGACTGAAGCTTTCTTT.

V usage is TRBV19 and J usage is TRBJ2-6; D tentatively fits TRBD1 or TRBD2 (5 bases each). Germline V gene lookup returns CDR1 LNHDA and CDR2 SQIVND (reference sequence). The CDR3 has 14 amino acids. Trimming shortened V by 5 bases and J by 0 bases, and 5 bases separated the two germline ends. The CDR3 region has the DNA TGTGCCAGTAGTGGGGGCTCTGGGGCCAACGTCCTGACTTTC. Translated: CASSGGSGANVLTF. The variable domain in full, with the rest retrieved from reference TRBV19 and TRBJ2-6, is DGGITQSPKYLFRKEGQNVTLSCEQNLNHDAMYWYRQDPGQGLRLIYYSQIVNDFQKGDIAEGYSVSREKKESFPLTVTSAQKNPTAFYLCASSGGSGANVLTFGAGSRLTVL.

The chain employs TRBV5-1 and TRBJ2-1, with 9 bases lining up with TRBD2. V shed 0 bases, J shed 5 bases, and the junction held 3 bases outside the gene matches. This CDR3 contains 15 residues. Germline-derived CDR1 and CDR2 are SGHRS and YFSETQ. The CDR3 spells CASSLDSGGHNEQFF. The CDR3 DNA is TGCGCCAGCAGCTTGGATAGCGGGGGCCACAATGAGCAGTTCTTC. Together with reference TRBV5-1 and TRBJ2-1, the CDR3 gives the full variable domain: KAGVTQTPRYLIKTRGQQVTLSCSPISGHRSVSWYQQTPGQGLQFLFEYFSETQRNKGNFPGRFSGRQFSNSRSEMNVSTLELGDSALYLCASSLDSGGHNEQFFGPGTRLTVL.

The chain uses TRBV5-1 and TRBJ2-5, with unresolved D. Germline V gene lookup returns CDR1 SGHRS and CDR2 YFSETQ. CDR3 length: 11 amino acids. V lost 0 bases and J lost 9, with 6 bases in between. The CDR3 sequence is CASSLEAAQYF. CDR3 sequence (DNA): TGCGCCAGCAGCTTGGAGGCTGCCCAGTACTTC.

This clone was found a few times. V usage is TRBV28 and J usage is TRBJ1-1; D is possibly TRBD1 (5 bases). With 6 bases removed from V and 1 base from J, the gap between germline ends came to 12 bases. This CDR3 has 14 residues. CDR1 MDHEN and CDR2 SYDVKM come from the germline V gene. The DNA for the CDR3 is TGTGCCAGCAGCCCCCCGGACAAGAACACTGAAGCTTTCTTT. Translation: CASSPPDKNTEAFF.

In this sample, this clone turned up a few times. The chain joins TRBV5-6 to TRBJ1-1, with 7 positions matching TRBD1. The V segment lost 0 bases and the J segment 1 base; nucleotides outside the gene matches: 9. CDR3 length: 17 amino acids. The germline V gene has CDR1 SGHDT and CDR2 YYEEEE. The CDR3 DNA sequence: TGTGCCAGCAGCTTGGATTGGTCCAGGGGGTGGAACACTGAAGCTTTCTTT. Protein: CASSLDWSRGWNTEAFF.

CDR3 sequence (DNA): TGTGCCAGCAGTTTCTGGGTACTCGAGCAGTACTTC. This sequence encodes CASSFWVLEQYF. J is TRBJ2-7 and V is TRBV28; D remains unclear. CDR1 and CDR2 from the germline V gene are MDHEN and SYDVKM. This CDR3 comprises 12 residues. The V and J ends lost 3 bases and 6 bases respectively, with 9 bases between them.

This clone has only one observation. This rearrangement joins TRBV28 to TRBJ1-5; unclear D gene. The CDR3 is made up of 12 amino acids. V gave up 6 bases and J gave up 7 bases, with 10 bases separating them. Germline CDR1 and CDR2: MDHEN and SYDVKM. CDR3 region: CASRAPGQPQHF. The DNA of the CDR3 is TGTGCCAGCAGGGCTCCCGGGCAGCCCCAGCATTTT.

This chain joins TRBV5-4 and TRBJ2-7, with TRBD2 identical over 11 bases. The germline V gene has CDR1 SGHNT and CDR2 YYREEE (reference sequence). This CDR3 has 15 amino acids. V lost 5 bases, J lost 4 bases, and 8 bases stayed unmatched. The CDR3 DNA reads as TGTGCCAGCAGTAGCGGGGGGGCCATGGTTTACGAGCAGTACTTC. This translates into CASSSGGAMVYEQYF.